These 28 T cell receptor beta chains share one sample of origin, sequenced in a study of PD-1 blockade in classical Hodgkin lymphoma. Libraries were prepared by immunoSEQ multiplex PCR; TCRdb keeps only in-frame clonotypes and omits some of them. The profile shows approximately 52,000 clones, approximately 89% of them singletons. Time point: cycle 4 day 1 (C4D1), after five to seven weeks of nivolumab. All patients relapsed after autologous stem cell transplantation, and brentuximab vedotin exposure varied. The sample here was peripheral blood mononuclear cells (PBMCs), taken before the fourth cycle of nivolumab. Every receptor here comes from a human donor with classical Hodgkin lymphoma.

This clone has just a few counts. The same CDR3 can be traced to other DNA sequences in this sample. The chain employs TRBV2 and TRBJ1-1; D not resolved. Germline-derived CDR1 and CDR2 are SNHLY and FYNNEI. Trimming took 1 base from V and 0 from J, leaving 9 bases between them. The CDR3 is 15 residues long. The CDR3 DNA is TGTGCCAGCAGTGAAGACAGCATCATGAACACTGAAGCTTTCTTT. Residues: CASSEDSIMNTEAFF.

The gene calls are TRBV30 and TRBJ2-7, with 8 positions matching TRBD1. The CDR3 contains 16 residues. Germline loops: CDR1 GTSNPN, CDR2 SVGIG (reference sequence). V lost 0 bases and J lost 0; bases outside the gene matches: 7. As DNA, the CDR3 is TGTGCCTGGAGTGTCCCCGGGGACAGGTCCTCCTACGAGCAGTACTTC. It codes for CAWSVPGDRSSYEQYF.

V and J are TRBV9 and TRBJ2-5; weak D call: TRBD1 (6 bases). Germline V CDR1 and CDR2: SGDLS, YYNGEE. Trimming took 4 bases from V and 5 from J, leaving 21 bases between them. This CDR3 spans 16 amino acids. The CDR3 region is CASSTNPTGTSETQYF. The CDR3 DNA is TGTGCCAGCAGCACAAACCCGACAGGAACCTCGGAGACCCAGTACTTC.

The chain uses TRBV11-2 and TRBJ2-1; D unresolved. Trimming took 0 bases from V and 0 from J, leaving 15 bases between them. The CDR3 runs 18 residues. CDR1 and CDR2 (germline): SGHAT, FQNNGV. The CDR3 DNA reads as TGTGCCAGCAGCTTAGACCCCGGCACTACCAGCTCCTACAATGAGCAGTTCTTC. Encoded protein: CASSLDPGTTSSYNEQFF.

As regards this clone: Within the sample, other DNA sequences also encode this same CDR3. The chain recombines TRBV5-1 with TRBJ2-7, with D perhaps matching TRBD2 (6 bases). Trimming removed 5 bases at V and 0 bases at J, with 21 bases between. This CDR3 has 17 amino acids. Germline assignment: CDR1 SGHRS and CDR2 YFSETQ. As DNA, the CDR3 is TGCGCCAGCAGACCTAGTGGGAGGCTCACCCGCTCCTACGAGCAGTACTTC. It is translated as CASRPSGRLTRSYEQYF.

This clone was seen just once. The rearrangement links TRBV10-3 to TRBJ2-1; D perhaps matches TRBD2 (5 bases). The CDR3 consists of 12 residues. Trimming stripped 11 bases from V and 6 bases from J, with 14 bases between. CDR1 and CDR2 from the germline V gene are ENHRY and SYGVKD. The CDR3, as DNA: TGTGCCGTAGGAGGTGGATCCAATGAGCAGTTCTTC. Its translation is CAVGGGSNEQFF.

The chain is built from TRBV6-5 and TRBJ1-1; D possibly corresponds to TRBD1 (6 bases). The CDR3 length is 14 residues. The germline V gene has CDR1 MNHEY and CDR2 SVGAGI. V gave up 5 bases and J gave up 0 bases, with 10 bases separating them. The CDR3 spells CASSQGTLNTEAFF. CDR3 in DNA: TGTGCCAGCAGTCAAGGGACACTGAACACTGAAGCTTTCTTT.

CDR3 region: CASSVVEVDYGYTF. The CDR3 nucleotides are TGTGCCAGCAGCGTAGTTGAGGTTGACTATGGCTACACCTTC. The chain carries TRBV9 and TRBJ1-2, with no clear D. With 0 bases removed from V and 3 bases from J, the gap between germline ends came to 9 bases. CDR1 and CDR2 from the germline V gene are SGDLS and YYNGEE. CDR3 length equals 14 residues.

CDR3 residues: CASSIVGGPTEKLFF. In DNA form, the CDR3 reads TGTGCCAGTAGTATAGTCGGGGGACCGACTGAAAAACTGTTTTTT. The chain combines TRBV19 with TRBJ1-4; D is perhaps TRBD1 (5 bases). From germline, CDR1 is LNHDA and CDR2 SQIVND (reference sequence). There are 15 residues in the CDR3. V lost 1 base to trimming and J lost 7 bases, with 13 bases between them.

The chain combines TRBV25-1 with TRBJ2-1, with 9 bases identical to TRBD2. The V and J ends lost 6 bases and 5 bases, in that order; junction bases with no gene match: 8. Germline V CDR1 and CDR2: MGHDK, SYGVNS. CDR3 length equals 15 residues. CDR3 amino acids: CASRLAGGFHNEQFF. The CDR3 bases are TGTGCCAGCAGATTGGCGGGGGGGTTTCACAATGAGCAGTTCTTC.

This clone was counted once. This sequence joins TRBV6-5 and TRBJ1-1; D remains ambiguous. The V gene's germline CDR1 is MNHEY and CDR2 SVGAGI. This CDR3 contains 15 residues. Trimming pared 0 bases from V and 4 bases from J, leaving 12 bases between. For the CDR3, the DNA is TGTGCCAGCAGTTACTCCATAAGAATTCGCACTGAAGCTTTCTTT. Translation: CASSYSIRIRTEAFF.

This clone was found a few times. The chain recombines TRBV21-1 with TRBJ1-6; the table's D gene call, TRBD1, was not cross checked with the DNA. TRBV21-1 is tagged as a pseudogene. This CDR3 region has 18 residues. The CDR3, as DNA: TGTGCCAGCACCCCCGACAGGAAGGTTCTCTCCTATAATTCACCCCTCCACTTT. It codes for CASTPDRKVLSYNSPLHF.

The rearrangement uses TRBV10-3 and TRBJ2-1, with 8 bases that match TRBD1. There are 14 residues in the CDR3. Germline CDR1 ENHRY, CDR2 SYGVKD. The J segment lost 9 bases and the V segment lost 2 bases, leaving 6 bases of the junction unmatched. The CDR3 DNA reads as TGTGCCATCAGTGAGGGACAGGGCGTCGTTGAGCAGTTCTTC. Translated, it gives CAISEGQGVVEQFF.

This clone is categorized as medium-sized. The chain employs TRBV7-2 and TRBJ2-2; D unresolved. CDR3 length: 11 residues. Germline loops: CDR1 SGHTA, CDR2 FQGNSA. V lost 7 bases and J lost 5, with 5 bases in between. Here the CDR3 reads CASTLTGELFF. The DNA of the CDR3 is TGTGCCAGCACCCTGACCGGGGAGCTGTTTTTT. Full variable domain (remainder filled in from reference TRBV7-2 and TRBJ2-2): GAGVSQSPSNKVTEKGKDVELRCDPISGHTALYWYRQSLGQGLEFLIYFQGNSAPDKSGLPSDRFSAERTGGSVSTLTIQRTQQEDSAVYLCASTLTGELFFGEGSRLTVL.

This clone is classed as medium-sized. The chain is built from TRBV7-9 and TRBJ1-1, with 8 positions matching TRBD1. CDR3 size: 15 residues. After removal of 5 bases from V and 3 bases from J, the junction contained 8 bases not matched to a gene. Per the germline V gene, CDR1 is SEHNR and CDR2 is FQNEAQ (reference sequence). For the CDR3, the DNA is TGTGCCAGCAGCCAAAAGACAGGGGTCCACACTGAAGCTTTCTTT. Protein sequence: CASSQKTGVHTEAFF.

CDR3 sequence: CASTLGAFTGGYTF. The CDR3 DNA follows: TGTGCCAGCACCTTAGGTGCGTTCACCGGCGGCTACACCTTC. V and J are TRBV6-5 and TRBJ1-2; D is unresolved. V was pared by 7 bases and J by 8 bases, with 20 bases between. Germline V CDR1 and CDR2: MNHEY, SVGAGI. This CDR3 comprises 14 residues.

This chain links TRBV7-6 with TRBJ2-5; the D is unclear. Germline V gene sequence: CDR1 SGHVS, CDR2 FNYEAQ. V lost 2 bases to trimming and J lost 5 bases, with 3 bases between them. The CDR3 sequence is 11 residues long. This chain's CDR3 is CASSLSETQYF. CDR3 in DNA: TGTGCCAGCAGCTTAAGCGAGACCCAGTACTTC.

The V gene is TRBV4-1, the J gene TRBJ2-7, with D perhaps matching TRBD2 (7 bases). CDR3 length equals 16 residues. V lost 0 bases, J lost 7 bases, and 19 bases lay in between. Looked up from germline, CDR1 is MGHRA and CDR2 is YSYEKL. Here the CDR3 DNA reads TGCGCCAGCAGCCAAGATGCGTCCGGGGGGCGTGGGGAGCAGTACTTC. Its translation is CASSQDASGGRGEQYF.

This clone was counted only a few times. This chain links TRBV19 with TRBJ1-1, with D tentatively TRBD1 (5 bases). Trimming left V 9 bases short and J 6 bases short, with 11 bases between. From germline, CDR1 is LNHDA and CDR2 SQIVND (reference sequence). The CDR3 is 11 amino acids. In DNA, the CDR3 is TGTGCCAGCTTGCGGGACGCTGAAGCTTTCTTT. Protein product: CASLRDAEAFF.

This clone was seen only a few times. The chain carries TRBV10-3 and TRBJ2-5; a weak D match, TRBD2 (5 bases). Trimming left V 2 bases short and J 1 base short, with 11 bases between. CDR1 is ENHRY and CDR2 is SYGVKD in the germline V gene. CDR3 length equals 15 residues. The CDR3 DNA is TGTGCCATCAGTGAGAAGCGGCCACCCCAAGAGACCCAGTACTTC. Its translation: CAISEKRPPQETQYF.

The CDR3 nucleotides read TGCGCCAGCAGTGATCTGGGCAGGAAAGAGACCCAGTACTTC. Translation gives CASSDLGRKETQYF. V usage is TRBV10-2 and J usage is TRBJ2-5; D gene ambiguous. Trimming removed 3 bases from V and 3 bases from J, with 11 bases in between. This CDR3 is built from 14 residues. The germline V gene has CDR1 WSHSY and CDR2 SAAADI.

V usage is TRBV6-1 and J usage is TRBJ2-3, with D maybe TRBD2 (6 bases). The CDR3 is 15 residues long. V lost 6 bases to trimming and J lost 0 bases, with 13 bases between them. Germline CDR1 is MNHNS and CDR2 is SASEGT. The CDR3 DNA follows: TGTGCCAGCAGGGAGGGACCGGGGAGCACAGATACGCAGTATTTT. It is translated as CASREGPGSTDTQYF.

V gene TRBV11-2 combines with J gene TRBJ2-5; 11 nucleotides align to TRBD2. J was trimmed by 5 bases and V by 0 bases; bases with no gene match: 8. This CDR3 has 17 residues. Germline-derived CDR1 and CDR2 are SGHAT and FQNNGV. This CDR3 is CASSLERVAGGPETQYF. In DNA form, the CDR3 reads TGTGCCAGCAGCTTAGAGCGGGTAGCGGGGGGGCCGGAGACCCAGTACTTC.

The V call is TRBV9, the J call TRBJ2-1; no clear D. V lost 0 bases and J 4 bases, leaving 8 bases between the germline ends. Germline CDR1 and CDR2: SGDLS and YYNGEE. The CDR3 is 14 amino acids. The CDR3 here is CASSVEVGYNEQFF. The CDR3 DNA reads TGTGCCAGCAGCGTAGAGGTGGGATACAATGAGCAGTTCTTC.

This rearrangement joins TRBV9 to TRBJ2-7; the match to TRBD1 covers 7 bases. The CDR3 has 15 residues. CDR1 is SGDLS, CDR2 YYNGEE, per germline. V shed 0 bases, J shed 1 base, and the junction held 4 bases outside the gene matches. The CDR3 loop is CASSVAEGASYEQYF. The CDR3, as DNA: TGTGCCAGCAGCGTAGCTGAGGGGGCTTCCTACGAGCAGTACTTC.

The chain employs TRBV5-6 and TRBJ2-1; D is ambiguous. The CDR3 has 15 amino acids. V lost 4 bases to trimming and J lost 7 bases, with 18 bases between them. Germline V gene sequence: CDR1 SGHDT, CDR2 YYEEEE. CDR3: CASSPAPMTPNEQFF. DNA for the CDR3: TGTGCCAGCAGCCCGGCGCCCATGACCCCTAATGAGCAGTTCTTC.

This CDR3 reads CASSESGAFGEPGNEQFF. The CDR3 DNA sequence: TGCGCCAGCAGTGAGTCGGGGGCTTTCGGGGAGCCAGGGAATGAGCAGTTCTTC. The genes are TRBV10-2 and TRBJ2-1; maybe TRBD1 (6 bases). V was trimmed by 0 bases and J by 7 bases, leaving 22 bases between them. This CDR3 has 18 residues. Germline-derived CDR1 and CDR2 are WSHSY and SAAADI.

The V call is TRBV5-6, the J call TRBJ2-7; 8 bases map to TRBD2. Germline trimming cut 4 bases from V and 7 bases from J; bases unmatched to any gene: 10. Germline assignment: CDR1 SGHDT and CDR2 YYEEEE. The CDR3 is 14 residues long. CDR3 sequence: CASSHTLAGGEQYF. Written as DNA, the CDR3 is TGTGCCAGCAGCCATACTCTAGCGGGTGGTGAGCAGTACTTC. The full variable domain, with the rest looked up from reference TRBV5-6 and TRBJ2-7, is DAGVTQSPTHLIKTRGQQVTLRCSPKSGHDTVSWYQQALGQGPQFIFQYYEEEERQRGNFPDRFSGHQFPNYSSELNVNALLLGDSALYLCASSHTLAGGEQYFGPGTRLTVT.